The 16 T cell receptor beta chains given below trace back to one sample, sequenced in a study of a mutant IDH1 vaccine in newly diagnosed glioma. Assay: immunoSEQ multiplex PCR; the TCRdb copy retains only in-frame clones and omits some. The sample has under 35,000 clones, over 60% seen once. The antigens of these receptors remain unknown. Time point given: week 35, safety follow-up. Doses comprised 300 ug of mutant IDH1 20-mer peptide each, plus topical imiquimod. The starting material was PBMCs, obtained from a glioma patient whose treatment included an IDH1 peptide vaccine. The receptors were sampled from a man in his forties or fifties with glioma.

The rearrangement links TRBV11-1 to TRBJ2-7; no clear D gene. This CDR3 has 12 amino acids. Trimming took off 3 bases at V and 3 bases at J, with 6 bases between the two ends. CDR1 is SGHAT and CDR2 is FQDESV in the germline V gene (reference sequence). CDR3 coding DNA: TGTGCCAGCAGCTTCTCCGGCTACGAGCAGTACTTC. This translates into CASSFSGYEQYF.

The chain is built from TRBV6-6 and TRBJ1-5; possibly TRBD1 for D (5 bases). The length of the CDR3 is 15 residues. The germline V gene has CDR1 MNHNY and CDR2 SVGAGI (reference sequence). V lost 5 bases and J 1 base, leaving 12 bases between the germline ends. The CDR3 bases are TGTGCCAGCAGTCGGCATCAGGGAAGCAATCAGCCCCAGCATTTT. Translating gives CASSRHQGSNQPQHF.

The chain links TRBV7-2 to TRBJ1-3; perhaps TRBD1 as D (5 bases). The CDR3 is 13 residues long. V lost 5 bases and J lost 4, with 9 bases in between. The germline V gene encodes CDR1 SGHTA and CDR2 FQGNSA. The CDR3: CASSPGDGNTIYF. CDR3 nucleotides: TGTGCCAGCAGCCCTGGGGACGGAAACACCATATATTTT.

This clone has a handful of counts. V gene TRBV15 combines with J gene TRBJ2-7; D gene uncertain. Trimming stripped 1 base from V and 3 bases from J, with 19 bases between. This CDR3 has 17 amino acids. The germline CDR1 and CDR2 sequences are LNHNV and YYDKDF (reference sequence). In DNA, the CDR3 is TGTGCCACCAGCAGAGCCTCCCTGGGAAGTTCCAACTACGAGCAGTACTTC. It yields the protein CATSRASLGSSNYEQYF.

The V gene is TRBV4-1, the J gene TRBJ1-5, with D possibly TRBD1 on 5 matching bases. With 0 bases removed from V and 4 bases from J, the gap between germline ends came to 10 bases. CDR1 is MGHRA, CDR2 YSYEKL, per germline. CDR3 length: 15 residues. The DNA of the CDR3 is TGCGCCAGCAGCCAAGATGGACATCATAATCAGCCCCAGCATTTT. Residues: CASSQDGHHNQPQHF.

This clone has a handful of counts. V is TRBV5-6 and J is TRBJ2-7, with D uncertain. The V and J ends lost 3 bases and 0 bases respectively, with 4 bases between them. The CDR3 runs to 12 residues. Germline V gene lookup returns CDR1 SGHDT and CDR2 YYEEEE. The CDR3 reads CASSWDSYEQYF. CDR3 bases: TGTGCCAGCAGCTGGGACTCCTACGAGCAGTACTTC.

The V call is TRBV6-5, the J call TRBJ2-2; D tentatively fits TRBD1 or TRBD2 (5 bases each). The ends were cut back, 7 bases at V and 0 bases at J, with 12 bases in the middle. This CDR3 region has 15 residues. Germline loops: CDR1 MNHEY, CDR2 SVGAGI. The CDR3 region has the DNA TGTGCCAGCACCCGGGACGGCTCGAACACCGGGGAGCTGTTTTTT. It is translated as CASTRDGSNTGELFF.

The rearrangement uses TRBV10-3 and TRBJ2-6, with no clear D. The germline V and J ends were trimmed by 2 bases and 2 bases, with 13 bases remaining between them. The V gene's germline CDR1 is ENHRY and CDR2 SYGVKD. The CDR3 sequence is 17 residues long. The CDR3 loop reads CAISEGRTTPGANVLTF. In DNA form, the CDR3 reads TGTGCCATCAGTGAGGGACGGACCACGCCTGGGGCCAACGTCCTGACTTTC.

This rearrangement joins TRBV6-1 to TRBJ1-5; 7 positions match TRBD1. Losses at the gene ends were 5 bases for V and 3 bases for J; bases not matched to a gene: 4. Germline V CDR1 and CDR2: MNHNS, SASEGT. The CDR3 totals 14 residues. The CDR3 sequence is CASSRGQVNQPQHF. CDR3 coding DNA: TGTGCCAGCAGTAGAGGACAGGTCAATCAGCCCCAGCATTTT.

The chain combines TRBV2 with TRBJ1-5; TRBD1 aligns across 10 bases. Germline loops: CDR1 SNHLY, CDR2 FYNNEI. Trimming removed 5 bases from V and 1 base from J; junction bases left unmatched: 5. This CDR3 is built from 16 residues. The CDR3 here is CASSSTGGRSNQPQHF. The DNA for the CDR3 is TGTGCCAGCAGTTCGACAGGGGGCAGGAGCAATCAGCCCCAGCATTTT.

The CDR3 DNA follows: TGTGCCACCAGCAGAGGTCTTTCCGTCTCAGGCACAGATACGCAGTATTTT. This encodes CATSRGLSVSGTDTQYF. V and J are TRBV15 and TRBJ2-3, with unresolved D. The germline V gene has CDR1 LNHNV and CDR2 YYDKDF (reference sequence). V lost 1 base to trimming and J lost 1 base, with 15 bases between them. The CDR3 is 17 amino acids.

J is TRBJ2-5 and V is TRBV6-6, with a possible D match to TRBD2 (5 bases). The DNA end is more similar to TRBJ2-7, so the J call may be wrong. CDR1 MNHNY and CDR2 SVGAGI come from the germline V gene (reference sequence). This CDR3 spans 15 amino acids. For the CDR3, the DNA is TGTGCCAGCACCCTAGGACCGCGGGCCCAATACGAGCAGTACTTC. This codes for CASTLGPRAQYEQYF.

The CDR3, as DNA: TGTGCCAGCAGCTTTTCCAGCAGCAATGAGCAGTTCTTC. As protein: CASSFSSSNEQFF. The rearrangement joins TRBV7-2 to TRBJ2-1; D unresolved. Germline V gene lookup returns CDR1 SGHTA and CDR2 FQGNSA. The CDR3 runs 13 residues. V lost 3 bases and J lost 6, with 9 bases in between.

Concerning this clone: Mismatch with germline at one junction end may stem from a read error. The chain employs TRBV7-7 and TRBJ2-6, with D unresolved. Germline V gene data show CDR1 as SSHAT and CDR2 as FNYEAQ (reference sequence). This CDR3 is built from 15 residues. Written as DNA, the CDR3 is TGTGCCAGCAGCCGTCAGCTCAAAGTCGGGCCAACGTCCTGTTTC. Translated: CASSRQLKVGPTSCF. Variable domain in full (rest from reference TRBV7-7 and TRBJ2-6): GAGVSQSPRYKVTKRGQDVTLRCDPISSHATLYWYQQALGQGPEFLTYFNYEAQPDKSGLPSDRFSAERPEGSISTLTIQRTEQRDSAMYRCASSRQLKVGPTSCFGAGSRLTVL.

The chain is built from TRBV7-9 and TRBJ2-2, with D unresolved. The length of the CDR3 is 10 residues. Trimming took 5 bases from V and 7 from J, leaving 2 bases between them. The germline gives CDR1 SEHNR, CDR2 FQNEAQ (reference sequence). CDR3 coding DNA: TGTGCCAGCAGCCTCGGGGAGCTGTTTTTT. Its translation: CASSLGELFF.

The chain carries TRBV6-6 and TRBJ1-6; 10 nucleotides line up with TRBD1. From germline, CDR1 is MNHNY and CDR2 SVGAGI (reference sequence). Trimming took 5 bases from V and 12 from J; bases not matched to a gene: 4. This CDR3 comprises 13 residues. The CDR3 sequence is CASSRGQGRPLHF. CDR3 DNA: TGTGCCAGCAGTCGGGGACAGGGGAGACCCCTCCACTTT.